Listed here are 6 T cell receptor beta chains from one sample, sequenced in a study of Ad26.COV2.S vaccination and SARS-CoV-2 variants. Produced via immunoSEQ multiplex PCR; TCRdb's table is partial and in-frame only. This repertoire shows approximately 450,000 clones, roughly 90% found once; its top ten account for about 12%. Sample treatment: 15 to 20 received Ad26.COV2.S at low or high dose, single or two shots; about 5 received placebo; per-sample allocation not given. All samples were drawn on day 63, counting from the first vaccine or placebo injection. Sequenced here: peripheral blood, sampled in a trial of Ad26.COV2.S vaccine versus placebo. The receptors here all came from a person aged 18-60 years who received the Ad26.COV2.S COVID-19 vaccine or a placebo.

The CDR3 reads CASSSGLAGGRYEQYF. Here the CDR3 DNA reads TGTGCCAGCAGCTCTGGACTAGCGGGAGGGCGGTACGAGCAGTACTTC. The rearrangement links TRBV7-6 to TRBJ2-7; 15 nucleotides align to TRBD2. Germline-derived CDR1 and CDR2 are SGHVS and FNYEAQ. The CDR3 consists of 16 residues. Trimming cost V 4 bases and J 4 bases; bases outside gene matches: 5. Full variable domain (rest looked up from reference TRBV7-6 and TRBJ2-7): GAGVSQSPRYKVTKRGQDVALRCDPISGHVSLYWYRQALGQGPEFLTYFNYEAQQDKSGLPNDRFSAERPEGSISTLTIQRTEQRDSAMYRCASSSGLAGGRYEQYFGPGTRLTVT.

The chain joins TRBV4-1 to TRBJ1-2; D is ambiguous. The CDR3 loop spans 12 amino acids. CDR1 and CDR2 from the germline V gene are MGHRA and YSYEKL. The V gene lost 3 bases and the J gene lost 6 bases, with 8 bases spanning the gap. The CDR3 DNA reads TGCGCCAGCAGCCATTTAGGGAATGGCTACACCTTC. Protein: CASSHLGNGYTF.

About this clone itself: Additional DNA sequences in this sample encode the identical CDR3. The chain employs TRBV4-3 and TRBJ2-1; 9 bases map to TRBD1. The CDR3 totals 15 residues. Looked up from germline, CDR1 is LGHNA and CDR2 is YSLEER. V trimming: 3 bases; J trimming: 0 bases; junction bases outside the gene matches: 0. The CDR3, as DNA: TGCGCCAGCAGCCAGGACAGGGGCTCCTACAATGAGCAGTTCTTC. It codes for CASSQDRGSYNEQFF.

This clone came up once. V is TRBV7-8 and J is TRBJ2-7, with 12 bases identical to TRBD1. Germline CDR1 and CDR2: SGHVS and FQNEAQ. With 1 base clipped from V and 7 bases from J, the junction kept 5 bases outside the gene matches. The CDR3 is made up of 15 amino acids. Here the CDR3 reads CASSLVGQGAGEQYF. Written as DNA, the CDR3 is TGTGCCAGCAGCTTAGTGGGACAGGGGGCTGGGGAGCAGTACTTC.

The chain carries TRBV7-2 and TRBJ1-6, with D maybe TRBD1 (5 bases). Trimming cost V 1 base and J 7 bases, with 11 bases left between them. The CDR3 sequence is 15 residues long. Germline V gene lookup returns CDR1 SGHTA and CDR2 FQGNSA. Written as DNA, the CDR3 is TGTGCCAGCAGCTTAGACGCAGGGCAAAATTCACCCCTCCACTTT. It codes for CASSLDAGQNSPLHF.

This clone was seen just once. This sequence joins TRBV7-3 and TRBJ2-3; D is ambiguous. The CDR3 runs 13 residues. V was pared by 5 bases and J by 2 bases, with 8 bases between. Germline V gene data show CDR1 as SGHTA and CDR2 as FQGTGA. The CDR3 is CASSVDSTDTQYF. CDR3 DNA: TGTGCCAGCAGCGTAGACTCCACAGATACGCAGTATTTT.